The rows below give T cell receptor beta chains drawn from one sample of a study of T cell responses to AZD1222 COVID-19 vaccine. Generated by immunoSEQ multiplex PCR, the TCRdb table keeps only in-frame clones and is missing some. The sample holds more than 75,000 clones, approximately 90% seen once. This specimen was peripheral blood, taken on day 0 of AZD1222 vaccination. Receptors originate from an adult in good health. Both conserved end residues are part of each CDR3. A D gene is named only where the DNA matches it firmly. Clone size is stated in some rows and not others, as once, few, many or a class when expanded.

cdr3_aa cdr3_nt j_call clone_size v_call d_call
CASGLVLSGEQFF TGTGCTAGTGGTTTGGTACTGAGCGGCGAGCAGTTCTTC TRBJ2-1 - TRBV12-5 -
CASSQGGLLAKNIQYF TGCGCCAGCAGCCAAGGCGGGTTACTAGCCAAAAACATTCAGTACTTC TRBJ2-4 - TRBV4-3 -
CASSVEGQGFREQYF TGTGCCAGCAGCGTAGAGGGACAGGGTTTCCGAGAGCAGTACTTC TRBJ2-7 once TRBV9 TRBD1
CASSYGKQGSHF TGTGCCAGCAGTTATGGGAAACAGGGAAGTCACTTC TRBJ1-2 few TRBV6-2/TRBV6-3 -
CASSPRGLGGEQYF TGTGCCAGCAGCCCTAGGGGGCTCGGGGGTGAGCAGTACTTC TRBJ2-7 - TRBV5-5 -
CATRQGDSPLHF TGTGCCACGAGACAGGGGGACTCACCCCTCCACTTT TRBJ1-6 - TRBV15 TRBD1
CASSNPGRASTDTQYF TGTGCCAGTAGCAACCCAGGGCGAGCTAGCACAGATACGCAGTATTTT TRBJ2-3 - TRBV19 -
CASSPPGQGPSNTEAFF TGTGCCAGCTCACCACCGGGACAGGGGCCGTCGAACACTGAAGCTTTCTTT TRBJ1-1 - TRBV18 TRBD1
CATSDLSQGEDTQYF TGTGCCACCAGTGATTTGTCACAGGGCGAAGATACGCAGTATTTT TRBJ2-3 - TRBV24-1 -
CASSLGTGGEDTQYF TGTGCCAGCAGCTTAGGCACAGGGGGGGAAGATACGCAGTATTTT TRBJ2-3 - TRBV11-3 -
CAWSLILAGGRLKFF TGTGCCTGGAGTCTCATTCTAGCGGGAGGGCGGCTGAAGTTCTTC TRBJ2-1 - TRBV30 TRBD2
CASRYPTGNEQFF TGCGCCAGCAGATACCCGACAGGGAATGAGCAGTTCTTC TRBJ2-1 - TRBV5-1 TRBD1
CASSEFGVHEQFF TGTGCCAGTAGTGAATTTGGAGTCCATGAGCAGTTCTTC TRBJ2-1 - TRBV19 -
CASSPGQGNYGYTF TGCGCCAGCAGCCCGGGACAGGGGAACTATGGCTACACCTTC TRBJ1-2 - TRBV4-1 TRBD1
CASSVGGPGKQFF TGTGCCAGCAGCGTGGGTGGGCCCGGTAAGCAGTTCTTC TRBJ2-1 - TRBV5-6 -
CASRDTGTGGGYTF TGCGCCAGCAGGGACACCGGGACAGGGGGTGGCTACACCTTC TRBJ1-2 once TRBV10-2 TRBD1
CATSRQLGSAEKLFF TGTGCCACCAGCAGACAATTAGGCTCGGCTGAAAAACTGTTTTTT TRBJ1-4 - TRBV15 -
CASSSGLAGATFF TGTGCCAGCAGCTCGGGACTAGCGGGGGCGACGTTCTTC TRBJ2-1 - TRBV7-2 TRBD2
CASSRGHTGGSPLHF TGTGCCAGCAGCCGGGGACACACCGGCGGTTCACCCCTCCACTTT TRBJ1-6 - TRBV6-5 -
CASSYGGTAYGYTF TGTGCCAGCAGTTACGGCGGGACGGCGTATGGCTACACCTTC TRBJ1-2 - TRBV6-5 -
CASSSNSWTGAGNTIYF TGTGCCAGCAGTTCCAACTCTTGGACAGGGGCTGGAAACACCATATATTTT TRBJ1-3 - TRBV28 TRBD1
CASSVAPFPGQFHNEQFF TGTGCCAGCAGCGTAGCCCCCTTCCCGGGACAGTTTCACAATGAGCAGTTCTTC TRBJ2-1 - TRBV9 TRBD1
CASSRRVNTEAFF TGTGCCAGCAGCCGGAGGGTGAACACTGAAGCTTTCTTT TRBJ1-1 - TRBV7-8 -
CASSEYGGRSLTDTQYF TGTGCCAGCAGTGAATACGGAGGCCGCTCGCTCACAGATACGCAGTATTTT TRBJ2-3 - TRBV6-1 -
CASTTRGTGGYYGYTF TGTGCCAGCACCACCCGCGGGACAGGGGGCTACTATGGCTACACCTTC TRBJ1-2 - TRBV27 TRBD1
CASRLAGVSEQFF TGTGCCAGCAGACTAGCGGGAGTATCCGAGCAGTTCTTC TRBJ2-1 once TRBV3-1/TRBV3-2 TRBD2
CASSLDRRNYGYTF TGTGCCAGCAGCTTGGACCGCCGCAACTATGGCTACACCTTC TRBJ1-2 - TRBV5-4 -
CASSPGGRGNEKLFF TGTGCCAGCTCACCGGGGGGACGGGGGAATGAAAAACTGTTTTTT TRBJ1-4 - TRBV18 -
CASNPGGSTEAFF TGTGCCAGCAATCCTGGGGGCAGCACTGAAGCTTTCTTT TRBJ1-1 - TRBV2 -
CASRQGWNTEAFF TGTGCCAGCAGGCAGGGTTGGAACACTGAAGCTTTCTTT TRBJ1-1 - TRBV2 -
CSVEMVAGVTDTQYF TGCAGCGTTGAAATGGTAGCGGGGGTAACAGATACGCAGTATTTT TRBJ2-3 - TRBV29-1 TRBD2
CASSLVWVPNQPQHF TGTGCCAGCAGCTTAGTTTGGGTACCTAATCAGCCCCAGCATTTT TRBJ1-5 - TRBV7-8 -
CASSLIFGPEKLFF TGTGCCAGCAGCCTGATCTTTGGACCCGAAAAACTGTTTTTT TRBJ1-4 - TRBV27 -
CAIRGTGGTGELFF TGTGCCATCAGGGGGACAGGGGGCACCGGGGAGCTGTTTTTT TRBJ2-2 - TRBV10-3 TRBD1
CASSLRLVDEQYF TGTGCCAGCAGTTTACGGCTAGTTGACGAGCAGTACTTC TRBJ2-7 - TRBV12-3/TRBV12-4 -
CASSQLPAGLLRETQYF TGCGCCAGCAGCCAACTACCAGCAGGACTCCTCCGGGAGACCCAGTACTTC TRBJ2-5 - TRBV4-1 -
CASSLGGGATNQPQHF TGCGCCAGCAGCTTGGGAGGGGGCGCCACCAATCAGCCCCAGCATTTT TRBJ1-5 - TRBV5-1 TRBD1
CASSLGSSRETQYF TGTGCCAGCAGCTTAGGATCCTCTCGAGAGACCCAGTACTTC TRBJ2-5 once TRBV5-5 -
CASSLQTNTEAFF TGTGCCAGCAGTCTACAGACGAACACTGAAGCTTTCTTT TRBJ1-1 - TRBV3-1/TRBV3-2 -
CATSDSRQGYGYTF TGTGCCACCAGTGATTCCCGGCAGGGATATGGCTACACCTTC TRBJ1-2 - TRBV24-1 -
CASSAGGLGTEAFF TGTGCCAGCAGCGCCGGGGGGCTGGGGACTGAAGCTTTCTTT TRBJ1-1 - TRBV7-2 -
CAKPRDRGSSYNSPLHF TGTGCCAAGCCCCGGGACAGGGGAAGCTCCTATAATTCACCCCTCCACTTT TRBJ1-6 - TRBV10-3 TRBD1
CASSINEKLFF TGTGCCAGCAGTATTAATGAAAAACTGTTTTTT TRBJ1-4 - TRBV12-3/TRBV12-4 -
CAWRKGASYEQYF TGTGCCTGGAGGAAGGGGGCCTCCTACGAGCAGTACTTC TRBJ2-7 - TRBV30 TRBD1
CASSFYTQAFF TGTGCCAGCAGTTTCTATACACAGGCTTTCTTT TRBJ1-1 - TRBV12-3/TRBV12-4 -
CASSPTGTGDTEAFF TGCGCCAGCAGTCCAACCGGGACAGGAGACACTGAAGCTTTCTTT TRBJ1-1 - TRBV10-1 TRBD1
CASGARESSYNEQFF TGCGCCAGCGGGGCGAGGGAGAGCTCCTACAATGAGCAGTTCTTC TRBJ2-1 - TRBV5-1 -
CASSLRTGDRNTGELFF TGTGCCAGCAGCTTACGGACAGGGGATCGGAACACCGGGGAGCTGTTTTTT TRBJ2-2 - TRBV11-2 TRBD1